One T cell receptor beta chain is described in this entry. The source of the sample is a study of blood T cells in healthy people across ages. A J-beta primer mix and a sample-barcoded 5' primer were used in a second PCR of about 7 to 11 cycles. TCRdb called the 5' RACE reads again in MiXCR, with one record for every CDR3 protein. The sample gives around 780,000 distinct CDR3 sequences, roughly 50% of which show up once; 20% to 30% is in the top ten. Trimming pared 4 bases from V and 0 bases from J, leaving 9 bases between. CDR1 is SNHLY, CDR2 FYNNEI, per germline. This CDR3 is 14 amino acids long. Source material: blood. The rearrangement links TRBV2 to TRBJ1-1; no definite D call. This clonotype was obtained from a man aged 35 to 55 in good health. The CDR3 loop reads CASSVSRMNTEAFF. The CDR3 region has the DNA TGTGCCAGCAGTGTCAGCAGAATGAACACTGAAGCTTTCTTT. The variable domain in full, with the rest retrieved from reference TRBV2 and TRBJ1-1, is EPEVTQTPSHQVTQMGQEVILRCVPISNHLYFYWYRQILGQKVEFLVSFYNNEISEKSEIFDDQFSVERPDGSNFTLKIRSTKLEDSAMYFCASSVSRMNTEAFFGQGTRLTVV.